The 29 T cell receptor beta chains given below trace back to one sample, sequenced in a study of T cells after yellow fever vaccination. MiXCR, applied by TCRdb to the 5' RACE reads, yields one record per CDR3 protein. The sample includes hundreds of thousands of distinct CDR3 sequences, less than 15% seen only once; the top ten take 11% to 15%. This material consisted of PBMCs, taken on the day of the yellow fever booster vaccination. These TCRs come from a young man who received the YFV17D yellow fever vaccine.

The chain uses TRBV4-3 and TRBJ1-4; 7 bases map to TRBD1. Per the germline V gene, CDR1 is LGHNA and CDR2 is YSLEER. This CDR3 is 18 amino acids long. V lost 0 bases to trimming and J lost 0 bases; unmatched junction nucleotides: 7. The CDR3 protein is CASSQDPPGGATNEKLFF. The CDR3 region has the DNA TGCGCCAGCAGCCAAGATCCCCCAGGGGGTGCAACTAATGAAAAACTGTTTTTT.

This clonotype was observed a few times. The V and J genes are TRBV5-1 and TRBJ1-1; 7 bases fit TRBD1. V lost 4 bases to trimming and J lost 4 bases; unmatched junction nucleotides: 7. Germline CDR1 and CDR2: SGHRS and YFSETQ. The CDR3 is 14 residues long. In DNA, the CDR3 is TGCGCCAGCAGCCAGAACAGGGGAGGCACTGAAGCTTTCTTT. It codes for CASSQNRGGTEAFF.

The gene calls are TRBV3-1 and TRBJ2-7, with a tentative D call TRBD1 (5 bases). Germline V gene lookup returns CDR1 LGHDT and CDR2 YNNKEL (reference sequence). V lost 5 bases, J lost 2 bases, and 13 bases lay in between. The CDR3 consists of 14 residues. CDR3 DNA: TGTGCCAGCAGCATCCAGACAGCTACCTACGAGCAGTACTTC. Amino acid sequence: CASSIQTATYEQYF.

This clonotype was counted only a few times. The chain carries TRBV11-2 and TRBJ2-6; tentatively, D is TRBD2 (7 bases). Trimming pared 8 bases from V and 4 bases from J, leaving 12 bases between. Germline assignment: CDR1 SGHAT and CDR2 FQNNGV. This CDR3 region has 14 residues. The CDR3, as DNA: TGTGCCAGCGGGGGGGCCGGAGGGGCCAACGTCCTGACTTTC. This sequence encodes CASGGAGGANVLTF.

The table lists this clonotype with a few counts. The chain joins TRBV15 to TRBJ1-5; D gene uncertain. The CDR3 totals 15 residues. Germline lookup yields CDR1 LNHNV and CDR2 YYDKDF (reference sequence). V lost 0 bases and J lost 0, with 6 bases in between. CDR3 sequence reads: CATSRDLGSNQPQHF. In DNA form, the CDR3 reads TGTGCCACCAGCAGAGATTTGGGTAGCAATCAGCCCCAGCATTTT.

V gene TRBV9 combines with J gene TRBJ2-3; the match to TRBD2 covers 9 bases. With 6 bases clipped from V and 1 base from J, the junction kept 12 bases outside the gene matches. Germline CDR1 reads SGDLS; CDR2 reads YYNGEE. The CDR3 spans 17 residues. CDR3 nucleotides: TGTGCCAGCACCCCCCTGGCGGGAGGGCCTGGCACAGATACGCAGTATTTT. It encodes CASTPLAGGPGTDTQYF.

This clonotype has more than one count but fewer than ten. This sequence joins TRBV29-1 and TRBJ2-3, with TRBD2 identical over 9 bases. Germline V gives CDR1 SQVTM, CDR2 ANQGSEA. The CDR3 has 15 amino acids. Trimming removed 7 bases from V and 1 base from J; junction bases left unmatched: 9. The CDR3 is CSAGGLAGGTDTQYF. CDR3 DNA sequence: TGCAGCGCCGGGGGCTTAGCGGGGGGCACAGATACGCAGTATTTT.

Ten or more counts support this clonotype. The chain joins TRBV12-3 or TRBV12-4 to TRBJ2-7; maybe TRBD1 (5 bases). The CDR3 totals 13 residues. Trimming took off 6 bases at V and 0 bases at J, with 9 bases between the two ends. The CDR3 DNA sequence: TGTGCCAGCAGGCCAGACAGCTCCTACGAGCAGTACTTC. Translated, it gives CASRPDSSYEQYF.

This clonotype was recorded a few times. This sequence joins TRBV5-1 and TRBJ2-5; D assignment may be TRBD1 or TRBD2 (5 bases each). Trimming removed 4 bases at V and 1 base at J, with 17 bases between. CDR3 length equals 16 residues. Germline V CDR1 and CDR2: SGHRS, YFSETQ. CDR3 residues: CASSLLAGTAQETQYF. The CDR3, as DNA: TGCGCCAGCAGCCTCCTCGCCGGGACGGCCCAAGAGACCCAGTACTTC.

This clonotype was seen more than once but under ten times. The V gene is TRBV28, the J gene TRBJ1-3; possible D gene TRBD1, 6 bases. This CDR3 is built from 16 residues. V was shortened by 5 bases and J by 3 bases, with 17 bases between the two germline ends. Germline CDR1 and CDR2: MDHEN and SYDVKM. The CDR3 protein is CASSPVQGSGGNTIYF. CDR3 DNA: TGTGCCAGCAGTCCCGTACAGGGTTCGGGTGGAAACACCATATATTTT.

The chain uses TRBV5-4 and TRBJ2-6; no definite D call. This CDR3 is built from 15 residues. Germline values: CDR1 SGHNT, CDR2 YYREEE (reference sequence). Trimming cost V 3 bases and J 0 bases, with 7 bases left between them. CDR3 nucleotide sequence: TGTGCCAGCAGCTGGCTTGGCTCTGGGGCCAACGTCCTGACTTTC. It specifies CASSWLGSGANVLTF.

This clonotype was counted many times. This chain links TRBV10-3 with TRBJ2-2; no firm D call. Germline assignment: CDR1 ENHRY and CDR2 SYGVKD. The length of the CDR3 is 13 residues. The germline V and J ends were trimmed by 2 bases and 3 bases, with 4 bases remaining between them. For the CDR3, the DNA is TGTGCCATCAGTGAGAGCTACACCGGGGAGCTGTTTTTT. This encodes CAISESYTGELFF.

The V call is TRBV25-1, the J call TRBJ2-7; maybe TRBD2 (6 bases). The CDR3 contains 14 residues. Trimming left V 6 bases short and J 0 bases short, with 12 bases between. Germline CDR1 MGHDK, CDR2 SYGVNS. The CDR3 loop reads CASRGGASSYEQYF. The CDR3 DNA sequence: TGTGCCAGCAGGGGGGGAGCGAGCTCCTACGAGCAGTACTTC.

CDR3 in amino acids: CASCQEGSTTFYNEQFF. CDR3 in DNA: TGTGCCTCCTGCCAAGAAGGTTCGACTACCTTCTACAATGAGCAGTTCTTC. The genes are TRBV3-1 and TRBJ2-1; possibly TRBD2 for D (5 bases). Germline lookup yields CDR1 LGHDT and CDR2 YNNKEL (reference sequence). CDR3 length: 17 amino acids. The V end was cut by 11 bases, the J end by 3 bases, with 26 bases between.

The CDR3 is CASSPWGGAGEKSPLHF. The CDR3, as DNA: TGCGCCAGCAGCCCCTGGGGCGGCGCCGGGGAAAAATCACCCCTCCACTTT. The chain uses TRBV5-1 and TRBJ1-6; perhaps TRBD1 as D (5 bases). The CDR3 totals 17 residues. Germline loops: CDR1 SGHRS, CDR2 YFSETQ. V lost 4 bases and J 10 bases, leaving 24 bases between the germline ends. The variable domain in full, completed from reference TRBV5-1 and TRBJ1-6, reads KAGVTQTPRYLIKTRGQQVTLSCSPISGHRSVSWYQQTPGQGLQFLFEYFSETQRNKGNFPGRFSGRQFSNSRSEMNVSTLELGDSALYLCASSPWGGAGEKSPLHFGNGTRLTVT.

This rearrangement joins TRBV20-1 to TRBJ1-5; 7 bases are shared with TRBD1. Unmatched junction bases numbered 7, after V lost 4 bases and J lost 4 bases. CDR3 size: 14 residues. Germline assignment: CDR1 DFQATT and CDR2 SNEGSKA (reference sequence). Here the CDR3 DNA reads TGCAGTGCTACAACCGGGACAGAGAATCAGCCCCAGCATTTT. It codes for CSATTGTENQPQHF.

The chain uses TRBV19 and TRBJ2-3, with 12 bases fitting TRBD1. The CDR3 totals 14 residues. Germline values: CDR1 LNHDA, CDR2 SQIVND (reference sequence). Trimming removed 11 bases from V and 6 bases from J; junction bases left unmatched: 9. The CDR3 region is CAATGTGGPDTQYF. CDR3 nucleotide sequence: TGTGCCGCGACCGGGACAGGGGGCCCCGATACGCAGTATTTT. The full variable domain, in which reference TRBV19 and TRBJ2-3 provide the parts outside the CDR3, is DGGITQSPKYLFRKEGQNVTLSCEQNLNHDAMYWYRQDPGQGLRLIYYSQIVNDFQKGDIAEGYSVSREKKESFPLTVTSAQKNPTAFYLCAATGTGGPDTQYFGPGTRLTVL.

This clonotype was counted between two and nine times. The CDR3 DNA is TGTGCCAGCAGCCGGGGGCGGCGGATGGTGAATCAGCCCCAGCATTTT. Translated, it gives CASSRGRRMVNQPQHF. The chain joins TRBV3-1 to TRBJ1-5, with a tentative D call TRBD1 (6 bases). Trimming removed 4 bases at V and 4 bases at J, with 17 bases between. Germline assignment: CDR1 LGHDT and CDR2 YNNKEL (reference sequence). CDR3 length: 16 residues.

This chain joins TRBV7-9 and TRBJ2-1; D call uncertain. Germline V gene sequence: CDR1 SEHNR, CDR2 FQNEAQ (reference sequence). This CDR3 is built from 16 residues. V lost 3 bases and J lost 2, with 14 bases in between. Written as DNA, the CDR3 is TGTGCCAGCAGCTTCCCCGGCCAGGCTGCCTACAATGAGCAGTTCTTC. Translated, it gives CASSFPGQAAYNEQFF. The entire variable domain, with the rest obtained from reference TRBV7-9 and TRBJ2-1, is as follows: DTGVSQNPRHKITKRGQNVTFRCDPISEHNRLYWYRQTLGQGPEFLTYFQNEAQLEKSRLLSDRFSAERPKGSFSTLEIQRTEQGDSAMYLCASSFPGQAAYNEQFFGPGTRLTVL.

This clonotype was seen more than once but under ten times. The rearrangement joins TRBV6-5 to TRBJ2-7; tentative D call: TRBD2 (5 bases). V was trimmed by 3 bases and J by 7 bases, leaving 19 bases between them. Germline V gene sequence: CDR1 MNHEY, CDR2 SVGAGI. The CDR3 length is 15 residues. CDR3 bases: TGTGCCAGCAGTTATCCCGGACTTGGAGAGTGGGAGCAGTACTTC. As protein: CASSYPGLGEWEQYF.

This clonotype was seen a few times. The chain employs TRBV12-3 or TRBV12-4 and TRBJ1-1; TRBD1 is a possible D gene (6 bases). The CDR3 has 12 residues. V lost 5 bases, J lost 6 bases, and 10 bases lay in between. The CDR3 DNA sequence: TGTGCCAGCAGTCTCAGGGGTCCTGAAGCTTTCTTT. Encoded protein: CASSLRGPEAFF.

The chain carries TRBV19 and TRBJ2-1; possible D gene TRBD2, 6 bases. CDR1 is LNHDA, CDR2 SQIVND, per germline (reference sequence). The CDR3 is made up of 15 amino acids. The V end was cut by 8 bases, the J end by 7 bases, with 21 bases between. The CDR3 DNA follows: TGTGCCAGTGGAACCAGTGGAGGGCCCTTAAATGAGCAGTTCTTC. It is translated as CASGTSGGPLNEQFF.

V gene TRBV20-1 combines with J gene TRBJ2-3; D is unclear. Looked up from germline, CDR1 is DFQATT and CDR2 is SNEGSKA (reference sequence). This CDR3 is 12 amino acids long. The V and J ends lost 7 bases and 2 bases respectively, with 10 bases between them. The CDR3 coding sequence is TGCAGTGGGAGCTCACCCACAGATACGCAGTATTTT. The encoded protein is CSGSSPTDTQYF.

The rearrangement links TRBV12-5 to TRBJ2-5; D is possibly TRBD1 (7 bases). The CDR3 length is 15 residues. Germline V CDR1 and CDR2: LGHNT, FRNRAP. V lost 0 bases, J lost 5 bases, and 13 bases lay in between. The CDR3 DNA is TGTGCTAGTGGTTTGGTACAGGGGACTTTCGAGACCCAGTACTTC. Translating it yields CASGLVQGTFETQYF.

The chain uses TRBV24-1 and TRBJ2-5; weak D call: TRBD1 (5 bases). The germline CDR1 and CDR2 sequences are KGHDR and SFDVKD. Trimming pared 4 bases from V and 5 bases from J, leaving 16 bases between. The CDR3 loop spans 15 amino acids. CDR3 sequence reads: CATSEMKGISETQYF. The CDR3 nucleotides are TGTGCCACCAGTGAGATGAAGGGGATTAGCGAGACCCAGTACTTC.

The chain links TRBV7-2 to TRBJ1-1; the D gene is possibly TRBD1 (6 bases). The CDR3 is made up of 16 amino acids. Germline CDR1 and CDR2: SGHTA and FQGNSA. V gave up 3 bases and J gave up 2 bases, with 16 bases separating them. This CDR3 is CASSFMVQTGNTEAFF. The CDR3, as DNA: TGTGCCAGCAGCTTTATGGTCCAGACAGGCAACACTGAAGCTTTCTTT.

The chain combines TRBV20-1 with TRBJ2-1, with 12 bases aligning to TRBD2. Germline CDR1 reads DFQATT; CDR2 reads SNEGSKA (reference sequence). The V segment lost 3 bases and the J segment 7 bases; nucleotides outside the gene matches: 7. This CDR3 comprises 15 residues. For the CDR3, the DNA is TGCAGTGCTAGGAAAACTAGCGGGAGGAGGAATGAGCAGTTCTTC. Translation gives CSARKTSGRRNEQFF.

The chain combines TRBV5-1 with TRBJ1-1, with D possibly being TRBD1 (5 bases). This CDR3 is 13 amino acids long. The V gene lost 4 bases and the J gene lost 8 bases, with 15 bases spanning the gap. Per germline, CDR1 SGHRS and CDR2 YFSETQ. The CDR3 region has the DNA TGCGCCAGCAGCCTGACAGAGTCTGTCGAAGCTTTCTTT. Its translation: CASSLTESVEAFF.

CDR3 in amino acids: CASSVTGTGGPGELFF. The CDR3 bases are TGTGCCAGCAGCGTAACCGGGACAGGGGGACCCGGGGAGCTGTTTTTT. This chain links TRBV7-9 with TRBJ2-2; the match to TRBD1 covers 11 bases. This CDR3 has 16 amino acids. After removal of 5 bases from V and 6 bases from J, the junction contained 8 bases not matched to a gene. Looked up from germline, CDR1 is SEHNR and CDR2 is FQNEAQ (reference sequence).